These 27 T cell receptor beta chains share one sample of origin, sequenced in a study of blood T cell repertoires in COVID-19. Generated by immunoSEQ multiplex PCR, the TCRdb table keeps only in-frame clones and is missing some. The repertoire has 140,000 or so clones, more than 75% of them found once; the top ten carry approximately 5.4%. Sequences were obtained from peripheral blood. These receptors all stem from a human donor in a cohort sampled during active COVID-19.

This rearrangement joins TRBV18 to TRBJ2-1, with 8 bases identical to TRBD1. CDR3 length equals 15 residues. Germline V gene sequence: CDR1 KGHSH, CDR2 LQKENI. The trim removed 4 bases at V and 3 bases at J, leaving 5 bases unmatched. The CDR3 sequence: CASSLQGALYNEQFF. CDR3 DNA: TGTGCCAGCTCACTTCAGGGGGCCCTCTACAATGAGCAGTTCTTC.

In this sample, this clone turned up a few times. The rearrangement links TRBV28 to TRBJ1-5; 7 positions agree with TRBD1. The germline gives CDR1 MDHEN, CDR2 SYDVKM. The ends lost 6 bases at V and 6 bases at J; junction bases unmatched: 17. CDR3 length: 17 amino acids. CDR3 region: CASRIFTQGSFRQPQHF. CDR3 in DNA: TGTGCCAGCAGAATTTTCACACAGGGGAGTTTTCGTCAGCCCCAGCATTTT. Full variable domain (outside the CDR3, taken from reference TRBV28 and TRBJ1-5): DVKVTQSSRYLVKRTGEKVFLECVQDMDHENMFWYRQDPGLGLRLIYFSYDVKMKEKGDIPEGYSVSREKKERFSLILESASTNQTSMYLCASRIFTQGSFRQPQHFGDGTRLSIL.

The V call is TRBV28, the J call TRBJ2-5; 7 positions agree with TRBD1. The CDR3 contains 15 residues. V lost 5 bases to trimming and J lost 5 bases; unmatched junction nucleotides: 11. Germline loops: CDR1 MDHEN, CDR2 SYDVKM. The CDR3 region is CASSREGARTETQYF. As DNA, the CDR3 is TGTGCCAGCAGTCGAGAGGGGGCGCGTACGGAGACCCAGTACTTC.

V usage is TRBV28 and J usage is TRBJ2-7; 11 nucleotides align to TRBD1. V lost 6 bases to trimming and J lost 5 bases; unmatched junction nucleotides: 6. Germline CDR1 and CDR2: MDHEN and SYDVKM. The CDR3 has 14 amino acids. CDR3 nucleotide sequence: TGTGCCAGCAGCTCCGGGACAGGGGGTCACGAGCAGTACTTC. Translating gives CASSSGTGGHEQYF.

This chain connects TRBV7-2 to TRBJ2-3, with D possibly being TRBD2 (6 bases). The CDR3 runs to 18 residues. V lost 4 bases and J 2 bases, leaving 22 bases between the germline ends. The germline gives CDR1 SGHTA, CDR2 FQGNSA. The CDR3 sequence: CASSSLGGGRGFTDTQYF. The CDR3 DNA reads as TGTGCCAGCAGCTCACTAGGAGGCGGGCGGGGTTTCACAGATACGCAGTATTTT.

This clone was seen once. The chain employs TRBV5-1 and TRBJ1-1; no reliable D call. V lost 1 base to trimming and J lost 1 base, with 8 bases between them. The CDR3 is made up of 14 amino acids. CDR1 is SGHRS and CDR2 is YFSETQ in the germline V gene. The chain's CDR3 is CASSLYVANTEAFF. CDR3 DNA: TGCGCCAGCAGCTTGTACGTGGCGAACACTGAAGCTTTCTTT.

The chain has TRBV25-1 and TRBJ2-2; TRBD1 is a possible D gene (5 bases). Germline V lookup: CDR1 MGHDK, CDR2 SYGVNS. CDR3 length: 15 residues. V was pared by 4 bases and J by 1 base, with 10 bases between. The CDR3 loop reads CASSAYQGNTGELFF. The CDR3, as DNA: TGTGCCAGCAGTGCATACCAGGGGAACACCGGGGAGCTGTTTTTT.

The CDR3 DNA sequence: TGTGCCAGTTATTTAGAAGCAAACTATGGCTACACCTTC. This encodes CASYLEANYGYTF. This rearrangement joins TRBV2 to TRBJ1-2; D is undetermined. Germline V gives CDR1 SNHLY, CDR2 FYNNEI. The V and J ends lost 9 bases and 2 bases respectively, with 13 bases between them. The CDR3 is 13 residues long.

The V gene is TRBV25-1, the J gene TRBJ1-1, with D unclear. This CDR3 has 15 residues. The germline V and J ends were trimmed by 0 bases and 4 bases, with 12 bases remaining between them. Germline assignment: CDR1 MGHDK and CDR2 SYGVNS. The CDR3 loop reads CASSEYDGSGTEAFF. As DNA, the CDR3 is TGTGCCAGCAGTGAATATGACGGGTCCGGCACTGAAGCTTTCTTT.

CDR3 sequence reads: CASSSGTGGRETQYF. The DNA of the CDR3 is TGCGCCAGCAGCTCTGGGACAGGGGGCAGAGAGACCCAGTACTTC. V is TRBV5-1 and J is TRBJ2-5; 12 positions agree with TRBD1. The CDR3 is 15 residues long. The V gene end was trimmed by 3 bases and the J gene end by 4 bases; junction bases not matched to a gene: 4. Germline V gene lookup returns CDR1 SGHRS and CDR2 YFSETQ.

This clone was detected only once. V usage is TRBV2 and J usage is TRBJ1-1; D is perhaps TRBD1 (5 bases). Per the germline V gene, CDR1 is SNHLY and CDR2 is FYNNEI. This CDR3 comprises 15 residues. V was cut by 3 bases and J by 2 bases, with 13 bases left in between. The CDR3 here is CASSEEGFGNTEAFF. In DNA form, the CDR3 reads TGTGCCAGCAGTGAGGAGGGGTTTGGAAACACTGAAGCTTTCTTT.

The chain is built from TRBV20-1 and TRBJ1-2, with 7 bases lining up with TRBD1. V trimming: 3 bases; J trimming: 4 bases; junction bases outside the gene matches: 5. Germline CDR1 and CDR2: DFQATT and SNEGSKA (reference sequence). CDR3 length: 13 residues. CDR3 coding DNA: TGCAGTGCTAGTGAGGCAGGGGGCTATGGCTACACCTTC. Residues: CSASEAGGYGYTF.

This chain connects TRBV5-1 to TRBJ1-2; 7 bases map to TRBD1. Germline CDR1 is SGHRS and CDR2 is YFSETQ. CDR3 length: 15 amino acids. With V trimmed by 4 bases and J by 7 bases, 13 bases remained unmatched. DNA of the CDR3: TGCGCCAGCAGCACCAGACAGGGTTTAGAGGGTGGCTACACCTTC. This gives the protein CASSTRQGLEGGYTF.

The CDR3 sequence is CASSINRDDTEAFF. The CDR3 nucleotides are TGTGCCAGCAGCATAAACAGGGATGACACTGAAGCTTTCTTT. The chain combines TRBV11-1 with TRBJ1-1; a weak D match, TRBD1 (6 bases). This CDR3 is built from 14 residues. The V gene lost 5 bases and the J gene lost 3 bases, with 13 bases spanning the gap. In germline, CDR1 is SGHAT, CDR2 FQDESV (reference sequence).

The rearrangement uses TRBV7-3 and TRBJ2-2; D gene ambiguous. The CDR3 loop spans 13 amino acids. Trimming removed 3 bases at V and 4 bases at J, with 6 bases between. Per germline, CDR1 SGHTA and CDR2 FQGTGA. CDR3 nucleotides: TGTGCCAGCAGCTTTTCCAGCACCGGGGAGCTGTTTTTT. Its translation is CASSFSSTGELFF.

The chain links TRBV9 to TRBJ2-7; D possibly corresponds to TRBD1 (6 bases). The germline V gene encodes CDR1 SGDLS and CDR2 YYNGEE. V was pared by 0 bases and J by 5 bases, with 21 bases between. The CDR3 length is 17 residues. In DNA, the CDR3 is TGTGCCAGCAGCGTAGCCGTCCGGTCCGTGGGGGCCGACGAGCAGTACTTC. Its translation: CASSVAVRSVGADEQYF.

The chain is built from TRBV2 and TRBJ2-1, with 13 nucleotides matching TRBD2. The germline V gene has CDR1 SNHLY and CDR2 FYNNEI. The CDR3 totals 16 residues. V lost 7 bases, J lost 1 base, and 4 bases stayed unmatched. Written as DNA, the CDR3 is TGTGCCAGCAAAACTAGCGGGGGGGTATCCTACAATGAGCAGTTCTTC. This encodes CASKTSGGVSYNEQFF.

Only one count was recorded for this clone. The chain links TRBV5-1 to TRBJ1-4, with D perhaps TRBD1 (6 bases). Germline CDR1 and CDR2: SGHRS and YFSETQ. V shed 1 base and J shed 7 bases, with 14 bases lying between them. This CDR3 contains 15 residues. The DNA of the CDR3 is TGCGCCAGCAGCTTGCTGCAGGGGAGAGGTGAAAAACTGTTTTTT. Protein product: CASSLLQGRGEKLFF.

The chain combines TRBV28 with TRBJ1-5, with a possible D match to TRBD1 (6 bases). Germline V gene sequence: CDR1 MDHEN, CDR2 SYDVKM. The CDR3 is 13 amino acids. V was pared by 1 base and J by 7 bases, with 8 bases between. This CDR3 reads CASSLYRGQPQHF. The CDR3 coding sequence is TGTGCCAGCAGTTTATATAGGGGGCAGCCCCAGCATTTT.

The V gene is TRBV3-1 (or the pseudogene TRBV3-2), the J gene TRBJ2-1; 8 bases map to TRBD2. Germline CDR1 and CDR2: LGHDT and YNNKEL (reference sequence). Losses at the gene ends were 4 bases for V and 6 bases for J; bases not matched to a gene: 11. The CDR3 contains 16 residues. DNA of the CDR3: TGTGCCAGCAGCCTCACGGCGGGAGGAGGGGTCAATGAGCAGTTCTTC. Encoded protein: CASSLTAGGGVNEQFF.

The J gene is TRBJ1-1, the V gene TRBV10-3, with a possible D match to TRBD1 (6 bases). Germline loops: CDR1 ENHRY, CDR2 SYGVKD. The CDR3 runs to 16 residues. The ends were cut back, 2 bases at V and 0 bases at J, with 13 bases in the middle. This CDR3 is CAISEKSHRVNTEAFF. The CDR3 region has the DNA TGTGCCATCAGTGAGAAGTCCCACAGGGTGAACACTGAAGCTTTCTTT.

The chain has TRBV11-2 and TRBJ1-6, with TRBD1 matching over 7 bases. The junction had 21 bases not matched to a gene; V was cut back by 5 bases and J by 11 bases. The V gene's germline CDR1 is SGHAT and CDR2 FQNNGV. CDR3 length: 18 amino acids. DNA for the CDR3: TGTGCCAGCAGCCTCACCCGACAGGGCGAGGGTCAGGAGACACCCCTCCACTTT. Translation gives CASSLTRQGEGQETPLHF. The whole variable domain, remainder taken from reference TRBV11-2 and TRBJ1-6, is EAGVAQSPRYKIIEKRQSVAFWCNPISGHATLYWYQQILGQGPKLLIQFQNNGVVDDSQLPKDRFSAERLKGVDSTLKIQPAKLEDSAVYLCASSLTRQGEGQETPLHFGNGTRLTVT.

This chain uses TRBV18 with TRBJ2-1; the match to TRBD1 covers 8 bases. CDR1 KGHSH and CDR2 LQKENI come from the germline V gene. V lost 0 bases, J lost 6 bases, and 7 bases stayed unmatched. This CDR3 contains 16 residues. CDR3 sequence reads: CASSPPGDRGTNEQFF. The CDR3 DNA is TGTGCCAGCTCACCACCAGGAGACAGGGGTACCAATGAGCAGTTCTTC.

The gene calls are TRBV28 and TRBJ1-2; D uncertain. The CDR3 totals 14 residues. Germline loops: CDR1 MDHEN, CDR2 SYDVKM. Trimming stripped 6 bases from V and 4 bases from J, with 15 bases between. CDR3: CASSNSPRAYGYTF. The CDR3 DNA reads as TGTGCCAGCAGCAATAGCCCGAGAGCCTATGGCTACACCTTC.

This sequence joins TRBV7-8 and TRBJ2-5, with TRBD2 matching over 12 bases. This CDR3 contains 17 residues. Germline V gene data show CDR1 as SGHVS and CDR2 as FQNEAQ. V lost 2 bases to trimming and J lost 5 bases; unmatched junction nucleotides: 9. CDR3 bases: TGTGCCAGCAGCTTACCCCCTAGCGGGGGGGCCTTTGAGACCCAGTACTTC. Translated, it gives CASSLPPSGGAFETQYF.

The chain joins TRBV6-6 to TRBJ2-7; D call uncertain. Between the trimmed V and J ends, which lost 5 bases and 6 bases, there was a span of 23 bases. There are 16 residues in the CDR3. From germline, CDR1 is MNHNY and CDR2 SVGAGI (reference sequence). The CDR3 sequence is CASSPAVRPKGAEQYF. Here the CDR3 DNA reads TGTGCCAGCAGTCCCGCGGTCAGACCTAAAGGAGCCGAGCAGTACTTC.

The V call is TRBV6-6, the J call TRBJ2-7; tentative D call: TRBD1 (6 bases). The CDR3 loop spans 15 amino acids. Looked up from germline, CDR1 is MNHNY and CDR2 is SVGAGI (reference sequence). The ends were cut back, 2 bases at V and 2 bases at J, with 13 bases in the middle. CDR3 DNA sequence: TGTGCCAGCAGTTACCAGGGGATGGGTACCTACGAGCAGTACTTC. It specifies CASSYQGMGTYEQYF.